The rows below give T cell receptor beta chains drawn from one sample of a study of T cells expressing NK-cell markers. With the 5' RACE reads reprocessed, TCRdb shows one record per CDR3 protein and no DNA. This repertoire includes 400,000 to 450,000 distinct CDR3 sequences. Sequencing input: blood T cells: a sorted CD56 or NKG2C T cell subset, CD4+ or CD8+ T cells, or bulk PBMC T cells (not recorded which). These TCRs come from a woman between 18 and 75 years old in good health. The CDR3 runs from the conserved cysteine through the conserved F or W.

J gene | V gene | CDR3 protein
TRBJ2-3 | TRBV20-1 | CSASLGDTRYF
TRBJ2-5 | TRBV24-1 | CATSDPGQAQETQYF
TRBJ2-2 | TRBV29-1 | CSVDPGTGELFF
TRBJ2-6 | TRBV6-2/TRBV6-3 | CASSGANVLTF
TRBJ2-2 | TRBV10-1 | CASSDRGPNTGELFF
TRBJ2-3 | TRBV20-1 | CSARTSGRGGDTQYF
TRBJ1-2 | TRBV6-1 | CASSFPGLGGYTF
TRBJ2-1 | TRBV2 | CASIRVPQQEQFF
TRBJ2-2 | TRBV24-1 | CATRARRTGELFF
TRBJ1-6 | TRBV3-1 | CASSRSGTPTLHF
TRBJ2-1 | TRBV7-2 | CASSPTGTSGSGFEQFF
TRBJ2-1 | TRBV25-1 | CASSAYLGLAFF
TRBJ2-2 | TRBV6-5 | CASSYSKAGTGELFF
TRBJ2-2 | TRBV6-5 | CASSYSLASGRGELFF
TRBJ2-3 | TRBV9 | CASSAGTSGRADTDTQYF
TRBJ2-1 | TRBV4-3 | CASSQDSTGNEQFF
TRBJ1-4 | TRBV9 | CASSVDWNEKLFF
TRBJ2-7 | TRBV9 | CASSPSSWGEQYF
TRBJ1-5 | TRBV19 | CASSIDEGENQPQHF
TRBJ1-6 | TRBV5-1 | CASSWTLGPNSPLHF
TRBJ1-4 | TRBV10-2 | CASSESAADFFGKLFF
TRBJ2-1 | TRBV7-2 | CASSLMGYSYNEQFF
TRBJ2-3 | TRBV3-1 | CASSHSSGSLDTQYF
TRBJ2-6 | TRBV6-5 | CASSYAGPPGANVLTF
TRBJ2-3 | TRBV9 | CASRDYGTDTQYF
TRBJ2-7 | TRBV7-3 | CASRPLGPAPYEQYF